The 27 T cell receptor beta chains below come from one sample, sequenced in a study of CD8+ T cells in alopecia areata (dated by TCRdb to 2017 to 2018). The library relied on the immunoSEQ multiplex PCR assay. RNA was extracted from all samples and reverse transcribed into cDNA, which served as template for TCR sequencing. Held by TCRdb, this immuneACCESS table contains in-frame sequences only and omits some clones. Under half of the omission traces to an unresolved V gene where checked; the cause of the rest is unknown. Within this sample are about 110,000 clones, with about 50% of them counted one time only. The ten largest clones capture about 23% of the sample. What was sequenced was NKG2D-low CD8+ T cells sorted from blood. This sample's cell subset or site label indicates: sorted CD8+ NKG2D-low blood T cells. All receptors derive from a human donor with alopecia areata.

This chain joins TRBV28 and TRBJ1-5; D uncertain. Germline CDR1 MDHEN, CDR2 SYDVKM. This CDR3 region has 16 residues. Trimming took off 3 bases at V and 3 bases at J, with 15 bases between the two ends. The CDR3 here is CASSFSGRIHNQPQHF. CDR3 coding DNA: TGTGCCAGCAGTTTTTCGGGCAGGATTCACAATCAGCCCCAGCATTTT.

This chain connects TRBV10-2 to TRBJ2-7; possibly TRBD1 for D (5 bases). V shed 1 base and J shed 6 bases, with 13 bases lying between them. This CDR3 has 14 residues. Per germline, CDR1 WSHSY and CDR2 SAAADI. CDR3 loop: CASSEFLGEVEQYF. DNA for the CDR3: TGCGCCAGCAGTGAGTTTTTAGGGGAAGTCGAGCAGTACTTC.

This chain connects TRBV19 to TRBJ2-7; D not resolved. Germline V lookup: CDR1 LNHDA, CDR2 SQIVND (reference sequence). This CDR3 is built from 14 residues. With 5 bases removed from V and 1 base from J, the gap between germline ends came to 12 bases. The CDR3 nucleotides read TGTGCCAGTAGTGCGGCAGGATTTTCCTACGAGCAGTACTTC. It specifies CASSAAGFSYEQYF.

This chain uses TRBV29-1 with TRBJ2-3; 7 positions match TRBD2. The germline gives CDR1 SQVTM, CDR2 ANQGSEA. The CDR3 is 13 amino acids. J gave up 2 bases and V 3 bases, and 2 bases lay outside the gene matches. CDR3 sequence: CSVEGGDTDTQYF. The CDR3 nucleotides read TGCAGCGTTGAGGGAGGGGACACAGATACGCAGTATTTT.

CDR3 protein: CASSDRGIQETQYF. CDR3 coding DNA: TGTGCCAGCAGTGATAGGGGGATCCAAGAGACCCAGTACTTC. The gene calls are TRBV2 and TRBJ2-5; the D gene is possibly TRBD1 (6 bases). The CDR3 contains 14 residues. Per germline, CDR1 SNHLY and CDR2 FYNNEI. V was shortened by 3 bases and J by 1 base, with 9 bases between the two germline ends.

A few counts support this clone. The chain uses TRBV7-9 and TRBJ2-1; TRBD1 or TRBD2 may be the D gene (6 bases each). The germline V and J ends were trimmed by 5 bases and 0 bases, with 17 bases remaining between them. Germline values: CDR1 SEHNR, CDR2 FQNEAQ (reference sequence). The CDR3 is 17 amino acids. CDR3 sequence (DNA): TGTGCCAGCAGCGGGGGCGGGACGCGGAGCTCCTACAATGAGCAGTTCTTC. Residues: CASSGGGTRSSYNEQFF.

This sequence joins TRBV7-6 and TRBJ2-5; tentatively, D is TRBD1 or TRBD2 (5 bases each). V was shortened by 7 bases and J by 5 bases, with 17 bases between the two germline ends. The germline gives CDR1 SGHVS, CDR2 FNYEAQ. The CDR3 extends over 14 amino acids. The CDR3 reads CASTPIEGLETQYF. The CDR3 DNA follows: TGTGCCAGCACCCCAATTGAGGGGCTGGAGACCCAGTACTTC.

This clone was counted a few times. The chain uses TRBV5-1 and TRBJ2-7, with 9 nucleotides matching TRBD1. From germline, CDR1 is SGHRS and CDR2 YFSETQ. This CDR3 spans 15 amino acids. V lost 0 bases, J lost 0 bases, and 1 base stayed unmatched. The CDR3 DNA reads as TGCGCCAGCAGCTTGGTGACAGGGGGCTCCTACGAGCAGTACTTC. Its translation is CASSLVTGGSYEQYF.

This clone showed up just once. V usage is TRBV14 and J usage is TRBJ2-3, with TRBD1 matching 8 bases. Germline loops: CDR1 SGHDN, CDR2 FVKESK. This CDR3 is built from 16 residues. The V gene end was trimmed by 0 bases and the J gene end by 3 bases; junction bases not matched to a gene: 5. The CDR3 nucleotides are TGTGCCAGCAGCCAAGATATCAGGGGGCGGACAGATACGCAGTATTTT. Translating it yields CASSQDIRGRTDTQYF.

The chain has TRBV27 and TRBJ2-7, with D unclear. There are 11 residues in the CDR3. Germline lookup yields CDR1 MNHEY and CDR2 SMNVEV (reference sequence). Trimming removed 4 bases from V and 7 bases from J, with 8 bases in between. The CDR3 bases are TGTGCCAGCAGTTGGGGAAAGGAGCAGTACTTC. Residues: CASSWGKEQYF.

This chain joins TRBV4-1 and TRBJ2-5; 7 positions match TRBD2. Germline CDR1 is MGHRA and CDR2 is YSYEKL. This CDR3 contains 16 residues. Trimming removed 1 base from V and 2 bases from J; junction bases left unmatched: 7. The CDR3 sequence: CASSQAPWGGQETQYF. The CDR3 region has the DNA TGCGCCAGCAGCCAAGCTCCGTGGGGGGGACAAGAGACCCAGTACTTC.

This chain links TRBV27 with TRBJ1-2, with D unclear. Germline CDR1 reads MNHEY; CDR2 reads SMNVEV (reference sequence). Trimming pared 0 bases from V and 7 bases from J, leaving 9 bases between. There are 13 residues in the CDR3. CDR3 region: CASSLSRGSGYTF. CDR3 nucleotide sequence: TGTGCCAGCAGTTTATCTCGGGGATCTGGCTACACCTTC.

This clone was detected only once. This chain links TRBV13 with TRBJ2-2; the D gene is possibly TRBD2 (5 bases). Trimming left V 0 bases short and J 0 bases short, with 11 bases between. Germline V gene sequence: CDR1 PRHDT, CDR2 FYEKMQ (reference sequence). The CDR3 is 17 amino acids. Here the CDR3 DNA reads TGTGCCAGCAGCTTAGGCGGGGTAGCGCCGAACACCGGGGAGCTGTTTTTT. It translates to CASSLGGVAPNTGELFF.

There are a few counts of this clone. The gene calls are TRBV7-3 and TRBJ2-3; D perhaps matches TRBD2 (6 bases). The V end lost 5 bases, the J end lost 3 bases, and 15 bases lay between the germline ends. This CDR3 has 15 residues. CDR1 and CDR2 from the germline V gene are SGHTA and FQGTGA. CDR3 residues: CASSRVGGVTDTQYF. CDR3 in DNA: TGTGCCAGCAGCCGTGTCGGGGGTGTAACAGATACGCAGTATTTT.

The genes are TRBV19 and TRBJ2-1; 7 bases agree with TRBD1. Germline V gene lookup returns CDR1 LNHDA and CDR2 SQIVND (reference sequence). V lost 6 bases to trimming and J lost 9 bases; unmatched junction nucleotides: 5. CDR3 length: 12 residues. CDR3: CASSGQVGEQFF. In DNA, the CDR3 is TGTGCCAGTAGCGGACAGGTAGGTGAGCAGTTCTTC.

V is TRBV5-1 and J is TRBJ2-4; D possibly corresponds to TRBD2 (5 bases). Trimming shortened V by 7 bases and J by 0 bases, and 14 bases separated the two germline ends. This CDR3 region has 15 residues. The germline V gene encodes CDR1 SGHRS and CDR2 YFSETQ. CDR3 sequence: CASAKDLLAKNIQYF. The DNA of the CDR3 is TGCGCCAGCGCAAAGGACTTACTAGCCAAAAACATTCAGTACTTC. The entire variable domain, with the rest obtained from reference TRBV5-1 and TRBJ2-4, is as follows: KAGVTQTPRYLIKTRGQQVTLSCSPISGHRSVSWYQQTPGQGLQFLFEYFSETQRNKGNFPGRFSGRQFSNSRSEMNVSTLELGDSALYLCASAKDLLAKNIQYFGAGTRLSVL.

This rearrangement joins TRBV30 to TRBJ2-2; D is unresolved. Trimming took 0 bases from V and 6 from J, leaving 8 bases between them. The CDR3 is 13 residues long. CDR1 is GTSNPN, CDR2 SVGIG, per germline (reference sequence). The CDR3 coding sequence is TGTGCCTGGAGTGTAACGTTGCCCGGGGAGCTGTTTTTT. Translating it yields CAWSVTLPGELFF. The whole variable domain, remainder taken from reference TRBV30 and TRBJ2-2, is SQTIHQWPATLVQPVGSPLSLECTVEGTSNPNLYWYRQAAGRGLQLLFYSVGIGQISSEVPQNLSASRPQDRQFILSSKKLLLSDSGFYLCAWSVTLPGELFFGEGSRLTVL.

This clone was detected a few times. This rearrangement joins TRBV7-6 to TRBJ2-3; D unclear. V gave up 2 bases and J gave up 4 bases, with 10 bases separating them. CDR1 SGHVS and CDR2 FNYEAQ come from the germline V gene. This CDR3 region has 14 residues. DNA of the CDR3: TGTGCCAGCAGCTTATGGTCGCAGGCAGATACGCAGTATTTT. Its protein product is CASSLWSQADTQYF.

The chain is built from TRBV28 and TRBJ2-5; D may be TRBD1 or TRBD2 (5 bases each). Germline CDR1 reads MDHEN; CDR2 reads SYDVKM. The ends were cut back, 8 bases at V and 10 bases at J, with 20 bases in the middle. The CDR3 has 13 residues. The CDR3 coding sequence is TGTGCCAGCTATCAGGGAGATCCTGGAGACCAGTACTTC. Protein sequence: CASYQGDPGDQYF.

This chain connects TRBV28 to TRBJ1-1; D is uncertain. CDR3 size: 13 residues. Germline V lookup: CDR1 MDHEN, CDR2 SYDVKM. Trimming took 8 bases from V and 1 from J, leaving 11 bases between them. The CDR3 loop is CASSPGPNTEAFF. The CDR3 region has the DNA TGTGCCAGCTCCCCTGGACCGAACACTGAAGCTTTCTTT.

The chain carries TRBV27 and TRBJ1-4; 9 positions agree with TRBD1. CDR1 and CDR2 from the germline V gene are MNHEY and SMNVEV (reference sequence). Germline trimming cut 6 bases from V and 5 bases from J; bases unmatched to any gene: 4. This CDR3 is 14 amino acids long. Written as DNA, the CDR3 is TGTGCCAGCAGGACAGGGGGTCGGAATGAAAAACTGTTTTTT. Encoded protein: CASRTGGRNEKLFF. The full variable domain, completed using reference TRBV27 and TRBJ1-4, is EAQVTQNPRYLITVTGKKLTVTCSQNMNHEYMSWYRQDPGLGLRQIYYSMNVEVTDKGDVPEGYKVSRKEKRNFPLILESPSPNQTSLYFCASRTGGRNEKLFFGSGTQLSVL.

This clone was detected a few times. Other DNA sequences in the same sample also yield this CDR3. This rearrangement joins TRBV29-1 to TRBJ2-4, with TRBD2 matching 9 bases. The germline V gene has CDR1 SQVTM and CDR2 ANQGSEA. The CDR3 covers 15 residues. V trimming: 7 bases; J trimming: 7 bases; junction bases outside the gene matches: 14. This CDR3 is CSGGGREGRGNIQYF. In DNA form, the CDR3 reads TGCAGCGGCGGGGGGCGGGAGGGCCGAGGGAACATTCAGTACTTC.

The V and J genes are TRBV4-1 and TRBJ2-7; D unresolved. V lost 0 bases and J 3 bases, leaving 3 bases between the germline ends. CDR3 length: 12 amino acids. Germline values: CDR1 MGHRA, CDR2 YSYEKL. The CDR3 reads CASSQEDYEQYF. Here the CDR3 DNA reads TGCGCCAGCAGCCAAGAAGACTACGAGCAGTACTTC.

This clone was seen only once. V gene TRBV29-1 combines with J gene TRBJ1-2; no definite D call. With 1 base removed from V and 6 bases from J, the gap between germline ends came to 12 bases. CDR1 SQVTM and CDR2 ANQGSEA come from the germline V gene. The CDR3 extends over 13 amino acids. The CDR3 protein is CSVEGGLTNGYTF. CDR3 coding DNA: TGCAGCGTTGAAGGGGGTCTGACGAATGGCTACACCTTC.

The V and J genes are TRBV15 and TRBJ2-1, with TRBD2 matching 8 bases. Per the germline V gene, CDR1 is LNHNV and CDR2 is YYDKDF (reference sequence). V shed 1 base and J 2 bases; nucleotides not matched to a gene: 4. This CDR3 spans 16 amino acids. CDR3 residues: CATSRVTGGPYNEQFF. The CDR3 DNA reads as TGTGCCACCAGCAGAGTTACGGGAGGGCCCTACAATGAGCAGTTCTTC.

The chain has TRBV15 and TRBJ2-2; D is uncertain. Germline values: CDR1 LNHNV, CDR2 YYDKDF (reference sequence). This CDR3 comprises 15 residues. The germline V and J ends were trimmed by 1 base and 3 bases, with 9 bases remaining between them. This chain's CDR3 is CATSRGPTDTGELFF. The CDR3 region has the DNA TGTGCCACCAGCAGAGGCCCCACCGACACCGGGGAGCTGTTTTTT.

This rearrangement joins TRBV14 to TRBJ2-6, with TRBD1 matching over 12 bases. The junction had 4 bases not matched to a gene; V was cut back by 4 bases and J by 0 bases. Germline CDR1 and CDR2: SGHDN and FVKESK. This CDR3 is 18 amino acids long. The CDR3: CASSRRDRGLSGANVLTF. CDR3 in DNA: TGTGCCAGCAGCCGACGGGACAGGGGGCTCTCTGGGGCCAACGTCCTGACTTTC.